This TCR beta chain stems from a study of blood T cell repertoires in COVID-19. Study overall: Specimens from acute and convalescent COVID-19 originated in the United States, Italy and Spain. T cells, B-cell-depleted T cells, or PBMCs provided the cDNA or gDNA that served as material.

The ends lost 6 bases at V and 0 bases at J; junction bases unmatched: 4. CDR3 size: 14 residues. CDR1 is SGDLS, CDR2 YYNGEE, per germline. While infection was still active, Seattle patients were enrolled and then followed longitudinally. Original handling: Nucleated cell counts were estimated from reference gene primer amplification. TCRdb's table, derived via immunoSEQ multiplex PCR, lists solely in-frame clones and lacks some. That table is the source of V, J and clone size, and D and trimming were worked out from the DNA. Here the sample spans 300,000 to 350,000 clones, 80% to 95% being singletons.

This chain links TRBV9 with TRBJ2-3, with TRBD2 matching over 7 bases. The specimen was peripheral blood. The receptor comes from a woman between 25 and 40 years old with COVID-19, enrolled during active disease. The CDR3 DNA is TGTGCCAGCAATCCAGCGGGGAGCACAGATACGCAGTATTTT. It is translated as CASNPAGSTDTQYF.